Reported below is one T cell receptor (beta chain). Its target antigen remains unknown. No base qualities exist here, and no much larger clone lies one base off it. The data are from a study of CD8+CD57+ T cells in acquired aplastic anemia (dated by TCRdb to 2017 to 2018). Background on the whole study: A mean of about 3.2 ug of DNA, ranging from roughly 0.19 to 27.4 ug, was extracted from sorted CD4+ and CD8+ cells. For healthy donor samples, the average read count was about 10 million for CD4+ cells and around 12 million for CD8+ cells. The paper's findings and limits, for the study overall: Patients and healthy controls showed no significant difference in CD8+ Simpson's diversity (P=0.060). Roughly 31 CD8+ CDR3 sequences were shared between patients and controls but appeared highly expressed in patients and within their immunodominant clones.

Genomic DNA served as template for TCR beta VDJ combination and CDR3 sequence profiling. An Illumina HiSeq 2000 was the platform used for TCR repertoire sequencing. As for how the authors treated the data: TRBV/TRBJ rearrangement plots, CDR3 size and DJ length profiles, and Simpson's diversity index were used to evaluate the repertoires. The immunodominant clone was defined as the most abundant DNA sequence in deep sequencing data. CDR3 amino acid sequences were screened for sharing across subjects and were compared with published repertoires and the VDJdb database. In TCRdb, the public reads were trimmed at Q25 with fastp and aligned with MiXCR, with productive beta chains retained. When rows share a CDR3 protein, they turn into one entry using the most common DNA and genes. For this entry, the V and J calls and clone size follow TCRdb and not the study's own pipeline. Within this sample are 100,000 to 150,000 distinct CDR3 sequences, with 40% to 60% of them counted one time only. In total, the top ten clones hold 2% to 3% of the sample.

Germline trimming: 7 bases from V, 1 base from J; junction bases outside gene matches: 2. The CDR3 sequence holds 13 residues, the cysteine and phenylalanine included. Only CDR3 DNA remains: 39 bases, in frame from the first base. Taken from the germline V gene, the CDR1 and CDR2 loops are SQVTM and ANQGSEA. The study deep-sequenced TCR repertoires of sorted CD4+ and CD8+ blood T cells from severe aplastic anemia patients and healthy subjects. Ficoll-Paque density gradient centrifugation was used to isolate peripheral blood mononuclear cells. CD4+ and CD8+ T cells were sorted by FACS or magnetic beads before DNA extraction.

The TCR comes from a human donor in good health, serving as a control. The chain employs TRBV29-1 and TRBJ2-2, with 8 central nucleotides matching TRBD1. Sample: sorted CD4+, CD8+, or CD8+CD57+ T cells (not recorded which) from PBMCs. The nucleotide sequence reads TGCAGCGGCGGACAGGGGAACACCGGGGAGCTGTTTTTT. Its protein is CSGGQGNTGELFF.